The clone carrying this T cell receptor beta chain has a count of ten or more. This entry is derived from a study of T cells in Graves' hyperthyroidism and ophthalmopathy. TCR beta CDR3 region amplification was performed from RNA transcripts. When the TCR CDR3 underwent first-round RT-PCR, the HTBI primer set was used. MiXCR, run by TCRdb on the multiplex PCR reads, gives a single entry per CDR3 protein. The data show hundreds of thousands of distinct CDR3 sequences, with about 20% seen just once and 47% held by the top ten. The CDR3 is 15 residues long. Germline loops: CDR1 SNHLY, CDR2 FYNNEI. Trimming took 5 bases from V and 2 from J, leaving 13 bases between them.

What was sequenced was blood. This TCR derives from a man between 35 and 55 years old with Graves' ophthalmopathy. The V and J genes are TRBV2 and TRBJ1-3; D is perhaps TRBD1 (6 bases). CDR3 sequence reads: CASSLTGTTGNTIYF. In nucleotides, the CDR3 is TGTGCCAGCAGTTTAACCGGGACAACTGGAAACACCATATATTTT.